These 28 T cell receptor beta chains came from one sample sequenced in a study of cytotoxic CD8 clonotypes in ibrutinib-treated CLL (dated by TCRdb to the early 2020s). The time point label corresponds to: eleven to twelve months on ibrutinib. Library generation was performed with the immunoSEQ multiplex PCR assay. TCRdb retrieved this table from immuneACCESS and kept in-frame rearrangements only. Not all clones are present; in checked studies, unresolved V genes account for under half, and no reason is known for the remainder. This sample has about 130,000 clones in its table, and about four fifths of those were observed once. Around 13% of the sample lies in the top ten. Here the sequenced sample was PBMCs, taken after 12 months of ibrutinib treatment. These TCRs come from a human donor with chronic lymphocytic leukemia.

The chain couples TRBV5-4 to TRBJ2-5; D assignment may be TRBD1 or TRBD2 (5 bases each). The CDR3 sequence is 14 residues long. Germline CDR1 reads SGHNT; CDR2 reads YYREEE (reference sequence). V lost 0 bases to trimming and J lost 0 bases, with 6 bases between them. Here the CDR3 reads CASSLGGYQETQYF. The CDR3, as DNA: TGTGCCAGCAGCTTGGGGGGGTACCAAGAGACCCAGTACTTC.

The chain links TRBV5-1 to TRBJ2-1; D gene uncertain. Germline lookup yields CDR1 SGHRS and CDR2 YFSETQ. CDR3 length: 14 residues. With 0 bases removed from V and 8 bases from J, the gap between germline ends came to 12 bases. Written as DNA, the CDR3 is TGCGCCAGCAGCTTGGCCGGTGATGTCGATGAGCAGTTCTTC. Translating it yields CASSLAGDVDEQFF. Full variable domain (outside the CDR3, taken from reference TRBV5-1 and TRBJ2-1): KAGVTQTPRYLIKTRGQQVTLSCSPISGHRSVSWYQQTPGQGLQFLFEYFSETQRNKGNFPGRFSGRQFSNSRSEMNVSTLELGDSALYLCASSLAGDVDEQFFGPGTRLTVL.

Comments on this clone: At one end the junction does not follow the germline gene, possibly because of a read error. The genes are TRBV5-4 and TRBJ1-2; maybe TRBD1 (6 bases). Germline CDR1 and CDR2: SGHNT and YYREEE (reference sequence). The CDR3 is 12 amino acids. The CDR3 here is CASSLGGDRGRF. CDR3 sequence (DNA): TGTGCCAGCAGCTTGGGTGGAGATCGGGGGCGCTTC.

The CDR3: CSVTEGQGSARVYNEQFF. CDR3 DNA: TGCAGCGTGACCGAAGGACAGGGGTCCGCAAGAGTCTACAATGAGCAGTTCTTC. The chain combines TRBV29-1 with TRBJ2-1; the match to TRBD1 covers 9 bases. The V gene end was trimmed by 6 bases and the J gene end by 3 bases; junction bases not matched to a gene: 18. The CDR3 spans 18 residues. Germline CDR1 is SQVTM and CDR2 is ANQGSEA.

The J gene is TRBJ1-2, the V gene TRBV2; 11 bases agree with TRBD1. In germline, CDR1 is SNHLY, CDR2 FYNNEI. V trimming: 7 bases; J trimming: 6 bases; junction bases outside the gene matches: 7. The CDR3 has 14 residues. CDR3 sequence reads: CASTRTGGKNGYTF. The DNA of the CDR3 is TGTGCCAGCACCCGGACAGGGGGCAAGAATGGCTACACCTTC.

This clone has only a few counts. The V and J genes are TRBV25-1 and TRBJ2-5, with D possibly being TRBD1 or TRBD2 (5 bases each). CDR1 and CDR2 (germline): MGHDK, SYGVNS. The CDR3 loop spans 14 amino acids. The germline V and J ends were trimmed by 10 bases and 5 bases, with 20 bases remaining between them. CDR3 nucleotides: TGTGCCACTCGACCGCCGGGATCAGGGGAGACCCAGTACTTC. Amino acids: CATRPPGSGETQYF.

The gene calls are TRBV2 and TRBJ2-7; D gene ambiguous. Germline CDR1 and CDR2: SNHLY and FYNNEI. V gave up 6 bases and J gave up 3 bases, with 18 bases separating them. The CDR3 has 15 residues. CDR3 DNA sequence: TGTGCCAGCAGCCGATATCGATCGGGTTACTACGAGCAGTACTTC. It yields the protein CASSRYRSGYYEQYF.

J is TRBJ2-2 and V is TRBV10-3; D uncertain. CDR3 length equals 14 residues. V gave up 4 bases and J gave up 3 bases, with 9 bases separating them. The germline V gene encodes CDR1 ENHRY and CDR2 SYGVKD. The CDR3 DNA is TGTGCCATCAGTGGGCTGACTCACACCGGGGAGCTGTTTTTT. Amino acids: CAISGLTHTGELFF.

The gene calls are TRBV4-1 and TRBJ2-4; 9 bases fit TRBD2. CDR1 is MGHRA, CDR2 YSYEKL, per germline. The trim removed 0 bases at V and 3 bases at J, leaving 6 bases unmatched. The CDR3 spans 17 residues. CDR3 protein: CASSQDLAGFVKNIQYF. CDR3 sequence (DNA): TGCGCCAGCAGCCAAGACCTAGCGGGATTCGTCAAAAACATTCAGTACTTC.

The chain is built from TRBV6-7 and TRBJ1-2, with 8 bases lining up with TRBD1. TRBV6-7 falls under the ORF class, with uncertain function. The junction had 11 bases not matched to a gene; V was cut back by 7 bases and J by 1 base. The CDR3 extends over 16 amino acids. The chain's CDR3 is CASIGTGALDNYGYTF. The CDR3 region has the DNA TGTGCCAGCATAGGGACAGGTGCCCTCGATAACTATGGCTACACCTTC.

The chain joins TRBV5-1 to TRBJ2-1, with 10 bases aligning to TRBD2. Per the germline V gene, CDR1 is SGHRS and CDR2 is YFSETQ. This CDR3 is built from 15 residues. The junction had 5 bases not matched to a gene; V was cut back by 3 bases and J by 5 bases. This CDR3 is CASSSSGSGDNEQFF. CDR3 bases: TGCGCCAGCAGCTCTAGCGGGAGCGGGGACAATGAGCAGTTCTTC.

This rearrangement joins TRBV9 to TRBJ2-7; 7 bases agree with TRBD2. The CDR3 extends over 14 amino acids. Germline V gene lookup returns CDR1 SGDLS and CDR2 YYNGEE. The J segment lost 4 bases and the V segment lost 2 bases, leaving 6 bases of the junction unmatched. This CDR3 is CASSVTWEGYEQYF. CDR3 coding DNA: TGTGCCAGCAGCGTCACGTGGGAGGGGTACGAGCAGTACTTC. The full variable domain, its missing parts supplied by reference TRBV9 and TRBJ2-7, is DSGVTQTPKHLITATGQRVTLRCSPRSGDLSVYWYQQSLDQGLQFLIQYYNGEERAKGNILERFSAQQFPDLHSELNLSSLELGDSALYFCASSVTWEGYEQYFGPGTRLTVT.

The rearrangement uses TRBV28 and TRBJ2-7; 7 nucleotides line up with TRBD2. Germline V gives CDR1 MDHEN, CDR2 SYDVKM. V was pared by 3 bases and J by 2 bases, with 13 bases of the junction left unmatched. The CDR3 runs 17 residues. DNA of the CDR3: TGTGCCAGCAGTTTGGGGCTAGCGGCAGACCCTCCCTACGAGCAGTACTTC. Its translation is CASSLGLAADPPYEQYF.

This clone came up once. The chain links TRBV28 to TRBJ1-5; possible D gene TRBD1, 6 bases. CDR1 and CDR2 (germline): MDHEN, SYDVKM. The CDR3 extends over 16 amino acids. Deletions cut 2 bases from V and 3 bases from J, with 14 bases between. DNA of the CDR3: TGTGCCAGCAGTTTAGGGTGGCAGGGGCTCAATCAGCCCCAGCATTTT. It encodes CASSLGWQGLNQPQHF.

This sequence joins TRBV2 and TRBJ1-5; D perhaps matches TRBD1 (6 bases). This CDR3 has 14 amino acids. Trimming shortened V by 7 bases and J by 0 bases, and 10 bases separated the two germline ends. The V gene's germline CDR1 is SNHLY and CDR2 FYNNEI. The CDR3 DNA sequence: TGTGCCAGCACCAGACAGGTTAGCAATCAGCCCCAGCATTTT. Translated: CASTRQVSNQPQHF.

This sequence joins TRBV6-5 and TRBJ2-3, with D unclear. The CDR3 has 15 amino acids. V was cut by 0 bases and J by 2 bases, with 9 bases left in between. Germline CDR1 reads MNHEY; CDR2 reads SVGAGI. The CDR3 DNA reads TGTGCCAGCAGTTACTCTCTTATTCCCACAGATACGCAGTATTTT. It specifies CASSYSLIPTDTQYF.

V gene TRBV7-2 combines with J gene TRBJ2-5; 10 nucleotides align to TRBD2. The germline V gene has CDR1 SGHTA and CDR2 FQGNSA. This CDR3 spans 15 amino acids. Trimming cost V 5 bases and J 5 bases; bases outside gene matches: 8. The chain's CDR3 is CASSPTSGVWETQYF. The DNA of the CDR3 is TGTGCCAGCAGCCCTACTAGCGGGGTTTGGGAGACCCAGTACTTC.

This clone was observed once. The CDR3 region is CASSQIALNTGELFF. The CDR3 bases are TGCGCCAGCAGCCAAATAGCCTTGAACACCGGGGAGCTGTTTTTT. The chain recombines TRBV4-3 with TRBJ2-2; D gene unclear. The CDR3 length is 15 residues. The V end lost 2 bases, the J end lost 1 base, and 8 bases lay between the germline ends. CDR1 and CDR2 (germline): LGHNA, YSLEER.

The chain employs TRBV7-6 and TRBJ2-3; TRBD2 matches 11 bases. With 3 bases clipped from V and 4 bases from J, the junction kept 9 bases outside the gene matches. The CDR3 loop spans 17 amino acids. Germline V gene data show CDR1 as SGHVS and CDR2 as FNYEAQ. CDR3 loop: CASSFSSGRFGADTQYF. In DNA form, the CDR3 reads TGTGCCAGCAGCTTTTCTAGCGGGAGGTTTGGGGCAGATACGCAGTATTTT.

The CDR3 here is CASSYSGSNSDTQYF. CDR3 DNA sequence: TGTGCCAGCTCATATAGCGGGAGTAATTCAGATACGCAGTATTTT. V gene TRBV6-5 combines with J gene TRBJ2-3; 9 nucleotides match TRBD2. This CDR3 has 15 residues. V lost 8 bases, J lost 4 bases, and 10 bases stayed unmatched. Germline CDR1 reads MNHEY; CDR2 reads SVGAGI.

The chain uses TRBV2 and TRBJ2-5; TRBD2 might be the D (5 bases). Germline values: CDR1 SNHLY, CDR2 FYNNEI. CDR3 length: 13 amino acids. Deletions cut 7 bases from V and 5 bases from J, with 14 bases between. CDR3 residues: CASKRRPVETQYF. The CDR3 DNA follows: TGTGCCAGCAAGCGGAGGCCGGTCGAGACCCAGTACTTC.

V and J are TRBV28 and TRBJ2-7; no definite D call. Germline V lookup: CDR1 MDHEN, CDR2 SYDVKM. The CDR3 is 13 amino acids. Deletions cut 4 bases from V and 7 bases from J, with 14 bases between. As DNA, the CDR3 is TGTGCCAGCAGTTCATCACGTGCTCGTGAGCAGTACTTC. Translated: CASSSSRAREQYF.

The chain uses TRBV9 and TRBJ2-7, with TRBD1 identical over 7 bases. The V segment lost 0 bases and the J segment 2 bases; nucleotides outside the gene matches: 2. The CDR3 is made up of 14 amino acids. Germline V gene lookup returns CDR1 SGDLS and CDR2 YYNGEE. CDR3 bases: TGTGCCAGCAGCGTAGAGGGGACAGCCTACGAGCAGTACTTC. Translating gives CASSVEGTAYEQYF.

This chain uses TRBV4-1 with TRBJ2-1; D is possibly TRBD1 or TRBD2 (5 bases each). Germline assignment: CDR1 MGHRA and CDR2 YSYEKL. Trimming took off 0 bases at V and 8 bases at J, with 14 bases between the two ends. The CDR3 loop spans 15 amino acids. CDR3 loop: CASSQDLRGRDEQFF. In DNA form, the CDR3 reads TGCGCCAGCAGCCAAGATTTGAGGGGAAGGGATGAGCAGTTCTTC.

The chain couples TRBV6-5 to TRBJ1-2; 10 nucleotides align to TRBD1. From germline, CDR1 is MNHEY and CDR2 SVGAGI. J gave up 2 bases and V 2 bases, and 2 bases lay outside the gene matches. The CDR3 contains 15 residues. The CDR3 protein is CASSYRDRGNYGYTF. CDR3 bases: TGTGCCAGCAGTTACCGGGACAGGGGCAACTATGGCTACACCTTC.

The chain recombines TRBV6-1 with TRBJ2-7; D may be TRBD1 (5 bases). Trimming took off 8 bases at V and 7 bases at J, with 21 bases between the two ends. This CDR3 is built from 14 residues. Germline CDR1 and CDR2: MNHNS and SASEGT. DNA for the CDR3: TGTGCCAGCTTTGTGGCAGGGAAGGGTTTAGAGCAGTACTTC. This translates into CASFVAGKGLEQYF.

CDR3 amino acids: CASSSLAGIEQYF. CDR3 DNA: TGTGCCAGCAGTTCACTAGCGGGAATCGAGCAGTACTTC. The rearrangement links TRBV27 to TRBJ2-7; 10 bases map to TRBD2. The germline V gene encodes CDR1 MNHEY and CDR2 SMNVEV (reference sequence). V trimming: 4 bases; J trimming: 6 bases; junction bases outside the gene matches: 3. CDR3 length: 13 amino acids.

This chain connects TRBV4-3 to TRBJ1-5, with a tentative D call TRBD1 (6 bases). This CDR3 is built from 16 residues. The germline CDR1 and CDR2 sequences are LGHNA and YSLEER. Trimming pared 0 bases from V and 3 bases from J, leaving 12 bases between. As DNA, the CDR3 is TGCGCCAGCAGCCAAGATTTGGGGGCCGACAATCAGCCCCAGCATTTT. The encoded protein is CASSQDLGADNQPQHF.